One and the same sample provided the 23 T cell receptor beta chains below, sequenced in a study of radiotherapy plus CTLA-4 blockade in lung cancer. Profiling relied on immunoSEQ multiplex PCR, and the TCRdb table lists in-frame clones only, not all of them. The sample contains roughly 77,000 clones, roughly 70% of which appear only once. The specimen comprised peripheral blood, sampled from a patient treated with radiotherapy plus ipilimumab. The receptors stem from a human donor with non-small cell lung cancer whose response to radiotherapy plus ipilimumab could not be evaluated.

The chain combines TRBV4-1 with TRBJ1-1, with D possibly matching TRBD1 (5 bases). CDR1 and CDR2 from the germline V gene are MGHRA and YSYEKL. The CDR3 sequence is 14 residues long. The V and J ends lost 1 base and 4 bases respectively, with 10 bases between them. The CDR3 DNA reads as TGCGCCAGCAGCCAAGGACAGTTCGGCACTGAAGCTTTCTTT. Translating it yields CASSQGQFGTEAFF.

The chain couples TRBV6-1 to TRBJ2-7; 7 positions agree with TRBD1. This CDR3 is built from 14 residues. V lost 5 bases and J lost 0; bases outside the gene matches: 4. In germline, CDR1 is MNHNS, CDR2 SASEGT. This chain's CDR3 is CASSSGQSSYEQYF. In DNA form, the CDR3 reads TGTGCCAGCAGTTCGGGACAGAGCTCCTACGAGCAGTACTTC.

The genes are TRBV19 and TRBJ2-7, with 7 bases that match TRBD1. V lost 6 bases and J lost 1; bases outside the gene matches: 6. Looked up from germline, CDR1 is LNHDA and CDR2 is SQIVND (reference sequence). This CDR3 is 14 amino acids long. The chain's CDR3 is CASSSRQGSYEQYF. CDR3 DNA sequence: TGTGCCAGTAGCTCCCGACAGGGATCCTACGAGCAGTACTTC.

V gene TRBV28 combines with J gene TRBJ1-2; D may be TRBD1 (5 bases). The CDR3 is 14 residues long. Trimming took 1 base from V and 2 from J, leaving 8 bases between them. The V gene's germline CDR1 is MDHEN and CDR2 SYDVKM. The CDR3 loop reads CASSLLDKNYGYTF. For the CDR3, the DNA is TGTGCCAGCAGTTTATTGGACAAGAACTATGGCTACACCTTC.

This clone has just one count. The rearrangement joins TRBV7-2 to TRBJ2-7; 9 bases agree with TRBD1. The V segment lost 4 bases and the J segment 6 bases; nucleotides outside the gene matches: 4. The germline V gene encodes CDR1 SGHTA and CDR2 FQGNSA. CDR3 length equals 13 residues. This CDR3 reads CASSSNRGLEQYF. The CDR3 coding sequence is TGTGCCAGCAGCTCCAACAGGGGGCTCGAGCAGTACTTC.

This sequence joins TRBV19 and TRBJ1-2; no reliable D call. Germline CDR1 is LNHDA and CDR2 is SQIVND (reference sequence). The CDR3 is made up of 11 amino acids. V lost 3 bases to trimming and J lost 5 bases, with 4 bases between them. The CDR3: CASSIAYGYTF. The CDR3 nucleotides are TGTGCCAGTAGTATCGCGTATGGCTACACCTTC.

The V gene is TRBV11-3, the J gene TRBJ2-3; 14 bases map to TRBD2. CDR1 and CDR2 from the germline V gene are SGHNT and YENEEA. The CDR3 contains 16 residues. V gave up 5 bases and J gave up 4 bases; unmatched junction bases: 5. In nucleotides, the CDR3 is TGTGCCAGCAGCCAACGGGGACTAGCGGGAGCAGATACGCAGTATTTT. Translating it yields CASSQRGLAGADTQYF.

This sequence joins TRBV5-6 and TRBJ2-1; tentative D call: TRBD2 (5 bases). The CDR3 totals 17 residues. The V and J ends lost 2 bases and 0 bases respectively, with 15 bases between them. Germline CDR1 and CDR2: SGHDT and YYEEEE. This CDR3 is CASSFQLALGSYNEQFF. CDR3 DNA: TGTGCCAGCAGCTTTCAGTTAGCGCTGGGCTCCTACAATGAGCAGTTCTTC. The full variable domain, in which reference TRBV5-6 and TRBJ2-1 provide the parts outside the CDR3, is DAGVTQSPTHLIKTRGQQVTLRCSPKSGHDTVSWYQQALGQGPQFIFQYYEEEERQRGNFPDRFSGHQFPNYSSELNVNALLLGDSALYLCASSFQLALGSYNEQFFGPGTRLTVL.

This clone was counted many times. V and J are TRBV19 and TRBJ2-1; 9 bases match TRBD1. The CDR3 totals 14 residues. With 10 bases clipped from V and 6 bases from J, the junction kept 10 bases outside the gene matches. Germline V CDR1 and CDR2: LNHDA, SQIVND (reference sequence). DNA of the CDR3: TGTGCCACAACAGGGGGCTTGGTCCTCAATGAGCAGTTCTTC. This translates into CATTGGLVLNEQFF.

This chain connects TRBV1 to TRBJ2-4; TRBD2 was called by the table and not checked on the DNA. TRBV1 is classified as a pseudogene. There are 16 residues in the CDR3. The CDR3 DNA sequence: TGCACCAGCAGCCGGGCTAGCGGGTTAGCCAAAAACATTCAGTACTTC. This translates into CTSSRASGLAKNIQYF.

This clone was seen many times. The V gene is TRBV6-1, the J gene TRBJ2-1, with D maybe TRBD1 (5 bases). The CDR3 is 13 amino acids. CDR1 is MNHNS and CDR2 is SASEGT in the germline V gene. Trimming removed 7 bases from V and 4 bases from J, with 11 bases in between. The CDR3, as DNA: TGTGCCAGCACGACAGACCTATACAATGAGCAGTTCTTC. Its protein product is CASTTDLYNEQFF.

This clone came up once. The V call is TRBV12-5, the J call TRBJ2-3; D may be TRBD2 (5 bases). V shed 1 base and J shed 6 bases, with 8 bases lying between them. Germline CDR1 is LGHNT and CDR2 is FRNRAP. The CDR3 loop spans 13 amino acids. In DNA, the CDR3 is TGTGCTAGTGGTTTGGCGGGGATTGATACGCAGTATTTT. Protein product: CASGLAGIDTQYF. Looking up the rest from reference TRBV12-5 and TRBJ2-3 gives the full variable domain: DARVTQTPRHKVTEMGQEVTMRCQPILGHNTVFWYRQTMMQGLELLAYFRNRAPLDDSGMPKDRFSAEMPDATLATLKIQPSEPRDSAVYFCASGLAGIDTQYFGPGTRLTVL.

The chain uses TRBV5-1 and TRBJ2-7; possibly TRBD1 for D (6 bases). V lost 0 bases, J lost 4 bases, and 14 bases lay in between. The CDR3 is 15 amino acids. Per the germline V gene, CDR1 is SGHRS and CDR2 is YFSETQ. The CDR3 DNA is TGCGCCAGCAGCTTGGGTCCAGGGGAAATGTACGAGCAGTACTTC. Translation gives CASSLGPGEMYEQYF.

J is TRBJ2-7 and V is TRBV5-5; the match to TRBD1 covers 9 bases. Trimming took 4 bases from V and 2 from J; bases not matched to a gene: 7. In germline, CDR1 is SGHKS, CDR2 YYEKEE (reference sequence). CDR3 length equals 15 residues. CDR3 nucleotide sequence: TGTGCCAGCAGCCGTGACAGGGGGTCTCCCTACGAGCAGTACTTC. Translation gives CASSRDRGSPYEQYF.

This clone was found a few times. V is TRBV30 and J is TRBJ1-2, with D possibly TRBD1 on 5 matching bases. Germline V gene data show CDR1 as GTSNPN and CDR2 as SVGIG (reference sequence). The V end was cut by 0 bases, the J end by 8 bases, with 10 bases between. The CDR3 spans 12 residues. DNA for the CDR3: TGTGCCTGGAGTGTTCAGGGTGGCGGCTACACCTTC. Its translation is CAWSVQGGGYTF.

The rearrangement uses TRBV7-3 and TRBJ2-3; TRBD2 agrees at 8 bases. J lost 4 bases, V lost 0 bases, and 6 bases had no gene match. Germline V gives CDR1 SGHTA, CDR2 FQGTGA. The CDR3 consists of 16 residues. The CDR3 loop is CASSLTSGAGADTQYF. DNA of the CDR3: TGTGCCAGCAGCTTAACTAGCGGGGCTGGTGCAGATACGCAGTATTTT.

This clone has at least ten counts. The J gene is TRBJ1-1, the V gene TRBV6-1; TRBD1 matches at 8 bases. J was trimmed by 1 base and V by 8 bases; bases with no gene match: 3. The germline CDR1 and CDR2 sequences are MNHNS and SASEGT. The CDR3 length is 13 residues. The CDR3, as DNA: TGTGCCAGCGGGACAGGAGAGAACACTGAAGCTTTCTTT. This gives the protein CASGTGENTEAFF.

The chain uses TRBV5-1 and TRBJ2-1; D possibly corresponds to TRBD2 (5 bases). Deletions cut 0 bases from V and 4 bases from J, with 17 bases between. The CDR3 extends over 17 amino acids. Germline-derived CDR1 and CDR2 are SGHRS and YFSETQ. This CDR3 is CASSLASAGETYNEQFF. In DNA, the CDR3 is TGCGCCAGCAGCTTGGCTTCAGCCGGGGAGACGTACAATGAGCAGTTCTTC.

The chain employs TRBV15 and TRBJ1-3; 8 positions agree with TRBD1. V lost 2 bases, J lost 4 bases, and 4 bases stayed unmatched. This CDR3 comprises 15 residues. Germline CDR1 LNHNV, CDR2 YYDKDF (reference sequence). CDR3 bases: TGTGCCACCAGCAGACCAGGACAGGGCGGAAACACCATATATTTT. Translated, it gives CATSRPGQGGNTIYF.

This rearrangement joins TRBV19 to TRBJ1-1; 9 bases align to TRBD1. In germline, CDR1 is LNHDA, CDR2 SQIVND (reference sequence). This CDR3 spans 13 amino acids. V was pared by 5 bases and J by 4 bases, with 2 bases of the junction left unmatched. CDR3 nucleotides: TGTGCCAGTAGTGGGGACAGGGCCACTGAAGCTTTCTTT. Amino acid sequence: CASSGDRATEAFF.

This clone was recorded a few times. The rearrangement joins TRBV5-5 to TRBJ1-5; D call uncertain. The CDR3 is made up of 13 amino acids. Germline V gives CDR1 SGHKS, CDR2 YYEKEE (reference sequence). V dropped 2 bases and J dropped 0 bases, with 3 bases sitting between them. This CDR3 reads CASSFYSNQPQHF. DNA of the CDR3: TGTGCCAGCAGCTTCTATAGCAATCAGCCCCAGCATTTT.

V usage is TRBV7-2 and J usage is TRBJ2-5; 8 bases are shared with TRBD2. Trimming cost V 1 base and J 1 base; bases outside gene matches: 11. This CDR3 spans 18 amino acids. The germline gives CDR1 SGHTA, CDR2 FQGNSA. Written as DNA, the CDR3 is TGTGCCAGCAGCTTAGATGGTATGCTAGCGGGTACCCAAGAGACCCAGTACTTC. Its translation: CASSLDGMLAGTQETQYF.

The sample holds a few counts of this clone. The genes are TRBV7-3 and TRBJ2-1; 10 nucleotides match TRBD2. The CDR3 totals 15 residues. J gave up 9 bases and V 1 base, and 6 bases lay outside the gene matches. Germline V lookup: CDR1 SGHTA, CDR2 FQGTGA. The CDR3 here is CASSLNLAGVTEQFF. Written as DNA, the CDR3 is TGTGCCAGCAGCTTAAACCTAGCGGGAGTAACTGAGCAGTTCTTC.